These 28 T cell receptor beta chains share one sample of origin, sequenced in a study of post-analysis software for immune sequencing data. Whole-study results and caveats: With TRBV5-6, TRBV5-1 and TRBV20-1 included, about five TRBV segments were more frequent in patients than in controls.

The antigens of these receptors remain unknown. Tagging with unique molecular identifiers was a feature of the TCR beta cDNA libraries. TCRdb fed the PCR reads into MiXCR, producing one record per CDR3 protein. The table has 350,000 to 500,000 distinct CDR3 sequences, approximately 42% seen once. The sample consisted of blood. The source of these receptors is a girl aged 2-15 years with multiple sclerosis.

The CDR3, as DNA: TGCGCCAGCAGGCCCTCTCACAGGGGGCGCGTAAAACTGTTTTTT. It codes for CASRPSHRGRVKLFF. The V call is TRBV4-1, the J call TRBJ1-4; 9 bases align to TRBD1. CDR1 and CDR2 (germline): MGHRA, YSYEKL. J lost 10 bases, V lost 6 bases, and 12 bases had no gene match. CDR3 length: 15 amino acids.

The chain recombines TRBV2 with TRBJ1-2; D not certain. Trimming removed 8 bases from V and 8 bases from J, with 18 bases in between. Per germline, CDR1 SNHLY and CDR2 FYNNEI. CDR3 length: 13 residues. The CDR3 sequence: CASGDPFLWGYTF. The CDR3 DNA reads TGTGCCAGCGGCGACCCGTTTCTATGGGGCTACACCTTC.

The V gene is TRBV5-1, the J gene TRBJ2-5; perhaps TRBD2 as D (5 bases). Matching the DNA end better, TRBJ2-7 makes the J call doubtful. CDR3 size: 15 residues. CDR1 is SGHRS and CDR2 is YFSETQ in the germline V gene. CDR3 in DNA: TGCGCCAGCAGCTTGGAAGTGGGAGTAACCTACGAGCAGTACTTC. This encodes CASSLEVGVTYEQYF.

This sequence joins TRBV10-3 and TRBJ1-1; the D gene is possibly TRBD1 (6 bases). CDR1 ENHRY and CDR2 SYGVKD come from the germline V gene. V was shortened by 7 bases and J by 4 bases, with 13 bases between the two germline ends. This CDR3 contains 13 residues. Here the CDR3 DNA reads TGTGCCATCAACAGGGAAGTGGGCACTGAAGCTTTCTTT. Translating gives CAINREVGTEAFF.

This clonotype was observed a few times. The chain links TRBV11-1 to TRBJ2-3, with 12 bases that match TRBD2. The CDR3 spans 15 residues. Trimming cost V 5 bases and J 6 bases; bases outside gene matches: 6. Looked up from germline, CDR1 is SGHAT and CDR2 is FQDESV (reference sequence). DNA for the CDR3: TGTGCCAGCAGCCCCGGACTAGCGGGATGGGATACGCAGTATTTT. Translation: CASSPGLAGWDTQYF.

The chain has TRBV2 and TRBJ2-5; D might be TRBD1 (5 bases). Judging by the DNA end, TRBJ2-7 fits better; the J call may be wrong. From germline, CDR1 is SNHLY and CDR2 FYNNEI. The CDR3 is 14 residues long. CDR3 region: CASSEQGAAYEQYF. As DNA, the CDR3 is TGTGCCAGCAGTGAACAAGGGGCCGCCTACGAGCAGTACTTC.

This rearrangement joins TRBV4-2 to TRBJ2-5; the D is unclear. V shed 2 bases and J shed 4 bases, with 11 bases lying between them. The CDR3 has 14 amino acids. The germline V gene has CDR1 LGHNA and CDR2 YNFKEQ. Here the CDR3 DNA reads TGTGCCAGCAGCCAACCAGTGCCGGGAGAGACCCAGTACTTC. This encodes CASSQPVPGETQYF.

The chain is built from TRBV12-3 or TRBV12-4 and TRBJ2-2; D is unclear. The CDR3 is 11 residues long. The V gene lost 5 bases and the J gene lost 5 bases, with 3 bases spanning the gap. CDR3 DNA sequence: TGTGCCAGCAGTAAAACCGGGGAGCTGTTTTTT. This encodes CASSKTGELFF.

This chain's CDR3 is CAISESPPMTSSYNEQFF. In nucleotides, the CDR3 is TGTGCCATCAGTGAGTCGCCTCCCATGACGAGCTCCTACAATGAGCAGTTCTTC. V is TRBV10-3 and J is TRBJ2-1; D call uncertain. V was cut by 0 bases and J by 0 bases, with 15 bases left in between. Germline V gene sequence: CDR1 ENHRY, CDR2 SYGVKD. CDR3 length: 18 amino acids.

This clonotype was recorded at least ten times. V is TRBV29-1 and J is TRBJ2-1; D unclear. Germline V gene lookup returns CDR1 SQVTM and CDR2 ANQGSEA. V was cut by 7 bases and J by 5 bases, with 21 bases left in between. This CDR3 region has 15 residues. The CDR3 DNA follows: TGCAGCGCCGAACCTATAGACCGCCAAGACAATGAGCAGTTCTTC. Translation: CSAEPIDRQDNEQFF.

The chain uses TRBV28 and TRBJ1-2, with a weak D call TRBD1 (5 bases). Germline V gene sequence: CDR1 MDHEN, CDR2 SYDVKM. The CDR3 covers 13 residues. V lost 7 bases, J lost 2 bases, and 11 bases lay in between. The CDR3 DNA reads TGTGCCAGCATTCGGGACGGCAACTATGGCTACACCTTC. Translation gives CASIRDGNYGYTF.

The gene calls are TRBV6-1 and TRBJ2-7; 9 bases fit TRBD1. The CDR3 runs to 15 residues. Losses at the gene ends were 4 bases for V and 1 base for J; bases not matched to a gene: 5. CDR1 and CDR2 from the germline V gene are MNHNS and SASEGT. The CDR3 DNA reads as TGTGCCAGCAGTGCCGTGACAGGGGGTTCCTACGAGCAGTACTTC. Translated: CASSAVTGGSYEQYF.

V and J are TRBV6-5 and TRBJ1-1; no firm D call. The V gene's germline CDR1 is MNHEY and CDR2 SVGAGI. V was cut by 7 bases and J by 4 bases, with 13 bases left in between. The CDR3 extends over 13 amino acids. In DNA form, the CDR3 reads TGTGCCAGCACCGGTACGGGGAGCACTGAAGCTTTCTTT. Translating it yields CASTGTGSTEAFF.

The chain couples TRBV3-1 to TRBJ2-7; the D is unclear. Germline V lookup: CDR1 LGHDT, CDR2 YNNKEL (reference sequence). Trimming pared 0 bases from V and 4 bases from J, leaving 10 bases between. The CDR3 is 14 amino acids. The CDR3 is CASSQDLWGYEQYF. CDR3 nucleotide sequence: TGTGCCAGCAGCCAAGATCTGTGGGGTTACGAGCAGTACTTC.

The chain uses TRBV20-1 and TRBJ1-6, with 9 positions matching TRBD1. Trimming at V came to 5 bases and at J to 7 bases, leaving 6 bases not matched to a gene. Germline V gene lookup returns CDR1 DFQATT and CDR2 SNEGSKA (reference sequence). The CDR3 runs 14 residues. In DNA form, the CDR3 reads TGCAGTGCTTTTTCGACAGGGGGGAATTCACCCCTCCACTTT. Translation gives CSAFSTGGNSPLHF.

V gene TRBV6-2 or TRBV6-3 combines with J gene TRBJ2-7; tentatively, D is TRBD1 (6 bases). Germline CDR1 and CDR2: MNHEY and SVGEGT. The CDR3 runs 12 residues. With 7 bases removed from V and 4 bases from J, the gap between germline ends came to 11 bases. The CDR3 sequence: CASTDRLYEQYF. For the CDR3, the DNA is TGTGCCAGCACGGACAGATTGTACGAGCAGTACTTC.

This clonotype was detected a few times. The V call is TRBV12-3 or TRBV12-4, the J call TRBJ2-3; 7 positions match TRBD1. This CDR3 is built from 15 residues. V lost 6 bases to trimming and J lost 4 bases; unmatched junction nucleotides: 10. This CDR3 is CASSATGLNADTQYF. The CDR3 region has the DNA TGTGCCAGCAGCGCGACAGGGTTGAATGCAGATACGCAGTATTTT.

This clonotype came up a few times. V gene TRBV4-2 combines with J gene TRBJ2-7; 10 bases line up with TRBD1. The germline V gene has CDR1 LGHNA and CDR2 YNFKEQ. The CDR3 has 15 amino acids. V lost 2 bases and J lost 9; bases outside the gene matches: 10. The CDR3 DNA reads TGTGCCAGCAGCCAATTGACAGGGGGCCCCCGGGGGCAGTACTTC. Translated: CASSQLTGGPRGQYF.

This clonotype was detected a few times. The chain combines TRBV6-6 with TRBJ2-7; D might be TRBD1 (6 bases). Germline-derived CDR1 and CDR2 are MNHNY and SVGAGI (reference sequence). The CDR3 is made up of 15 amino acids. V lost 4 bases and J lost 0, with 13 bases in between. The CDR3 reads CASSSTGSSSYEQYF. The CDR3 DNA is TGTGCCAGCAGTTCGACAGGCTCGAGCTCCTACGAGCAGTACTTC.

J is TRBJ2-5 and V is TRBV4-1; no definite D call. Deletions cut 3 bases from V and 7 bases from J, with 9 bases between. Germline assignment: CDR1 MGHRA and CDR2 YSYEKL. CDR3 length: 12 amino acids. CDR3 sequence: CASSHLPGTQYF. CDR3 bases: TGCGCCAGCAGCCACCTACCGGGGACCCAGTACTTC.

CDR3 nucleotide sequence: TGCAGCGTTGAGGTTGCGGGAGTTCACAATGAGCAGTTCTTC. The encoded protein is CSVEVAGVHNEQFF. The V call is TRBV29-1, the J call TRBJ2-1; 7 positions match TRBD2. V was pared by 3 bases and J by 5 bases, with 7 bases of the junction left unmatched. The germline gives CDR1 SQVTM, CDR2 ANQGSEA. This CDR3 region has 14 residues.

The J gene is TRBJ2-5, the V gene TRBV2, with a tentative D call TRBD1 (6 bases). The CDR3 has 14 residues. Trimming removed 4 bases at V and 4 bases at J, with 13 bases between. CDR1 is SNHLY and CDR2 is FYNNEI in the germline V gene. DNA of the CDR3: TGTGCCAGCAGTGGCGGCAGGGGACCAGAGACCCAGTACTTC. Its translation is CASSGGRGPETQYF.

This clonotype appeared a few times. The chain is built from TRBV2 and TRBJ2-7; D is perhaps TRBD1 or TRBD2 (5 bases each). V lost 6 bases, J lost 2 bases, and 8 bases lay in between. CDR1 and CDR2 (germline): SNHLY, FYNNEI. This CDR3 has 12 amino acids. CDR3 sequence reads: CASRGETYEQYF. In DNA form, the CDR3 reads TGTGCCAGCAGAGGGGAGACCTACGAGCAGTACTTC. The variable domain in full, with the rest retrieved from reference TRBV2 and TRBJ2-7, is EPEVTQTPSHQVTQMGQEVILRCVPISNHLYFYWYRQILGQKVEFLVSFYNNEISEKSEIFDDQFSVERPDGSNFTLKIRSTKLEDSAMYFCASRGETYEQYFGPGTRLTVT.

V gene TRBV7-2 combines with J gene TRBJ2-1; the D is unclear. Germline V gene lookup returns CDR1 SGHTA and CDR2 FQGNSA. V lost 5 bases and J lost 0, with 14 bases in between. This CDR3 has 16 residues. The CDR3 DNA reads as TGTGCCAGCAGCATTACTCCAGCGAGCTCCTACAATGAGCAGTTCTTC. This encodes CASSITPASSYNEQFF.

The genes are TRBV18 and TRBJ2-1, with D possibly being TRBD2 (5 bases). This CDR3 is built from 14 residues. The V gene lost 4 bases and the J gene lost 3 bases, with 10 bases spanning the gap. CDR1 and CDR2 from the germline V gene are KGHSH and LQKENI. CDR3 in amino acids: CASSRAAVYNEQFF. In DNA, the CDR3 is TGTGCCAGCTCACGAGCGGCTGTCTACAATGAGCAGTTCTTC.

This clonotype came up a few times. The rearrangement joins TRBV7-3 to TRBJ2-7; D gene unclear. Trimming took 4 bases from V and 4 from J, leaving 2 bases between them. The CDR3 consists of 10 residues. Germline values: CDR1 SGHTA, CDR2 FQGTGA. As DNA, the CDR3 is TGTGCCAGCAGCTGGTACGAGCAGTACTTC. Protein sequence: CASSWYEQYF.

A single count supports this clonotype. The chain combines TRBV6-2 or TRBV6-3 with TRBJ2-1; TRBD2 aligns across 10 bases. Germline CDR1 and CDR2: MNHEY and SVGEGT. Trimming took 0 bases from V and 6 from J; bases not matched to a gene: 11. CDR3 length equals 18 residues. CDR3 bases: TGTGCCAGCAGTTACTCCCTACTAGCGGGGACGGGAAGCAATGAGCAGTTCTTC. Protein: CASSYSLLAGTGSNEQFF.

This clonotype occurred a few times. The gene calls are TRBV20-1 and TRBJ2-3, with TRBD2 identical over 7 bases. J lost 2 bases, V lost 4 bases, and 12 bases had no gene match. In germline, CDR1 is DFQATT, CDR2 SNEGSKA (reference sequence). The CDR3 runs to 16 residues. CDR3 loop: CSATSRPTSATDTQYF. The CDR3 DNA reads as TGCAGTGCTACGAGTCGCCCCACTAGCGCCACAGATACGCAGTATTTT.